The 23 T cell receptor beta chains given below trace back to one sample, sequenced in a study of blood T cell repertoires in COVID-19. Some clones are missing from TCRdb's copy, which holds only in-frame ones; the method was immunoSEQ multiplex PCR. The sample has 240,000 or so clones, roughly 76% seen once; the top ten hold around 7.2%. Sequencing input: peripheral blood. The receptors were gathered from a woman aged 80 or older with COVID-19, enrolled during active disease.

This clone was observed a few times. V is TRBV3-1 (or the pseudogene TRBV3-2) and J is TRBJ2-1; D is ambiguous. V was shortened by 2 bases and J by 5 bases, with 13 bases between the two germline ends. This CDR3 is built from 15 residues. Germline V CDR1 and CDR2: LGHDT, YNNKEL (reference sequence). The CDR3 region has the DNA TGTGCCAGCAGCCAAATGAAGCGATCCAACAATGAGCAGTTCTTC. Residues: CASSQMKRSNNEQFF.

This clone has more than one count but fewer than ten. The junction departs from germline at one end; a sequencing error may be responsible. The chain uses TRBV18 and TRBJ2-5, with TRBD1 identical over 7 bases. The CDR3 sequence is 14 residues long. Germline assignment: CDR1 KGHSH and CDR2 LQKENI. The CDR3 sequence is CASSPRQGLEPQYF. CDR3 sequence (DNA): TGTGCCAGCTCACCACGACAGGGCCTAGAGCCCCAGTACTTC.

This clone was counted between two and nine times. CDR3 in amino acids: CASSYYREAGELFF. The CDR3 DNA reads as TGTGCCAGCAGTTACTACAGGGAAGCCGGGGAGCTGTTTTTT. The chain has TRBV6-2 or TRBV6-3 and TRBJ2-2; D is perhaps TRBD1 (6 bases). The CDR3 contains 14 residues. CDR1 and CDR2 (germline): MNHEY, SVGEGT. The V gene lost 1 base and the J gene lost 6 bases, with 9 bases spanning the gap.

This clone was observed a few times. The V call is TRBV19, the J call TRBJ1-6, with no clear D. In germline, CDR1 is LNHDA, CDR2 SQIVND (reference sequence). V lost 5 bases, J lost 8 bases, and 7 bases lay in between. CDR3 length equals 12 residues. CDR3 residues: CASSFPDSPLHF. The DNA for the CDR3 is TGTGCCAGTAGTTTTCCCGATTCACCCCTCCACTTT.

The V and J genes are TRBV30 and TRBJ1-2; no firm D call. Trimming took off 2 bases at V and 8 bases at J, with 18 bases between the two ends. CDR1 is GTSNPN, CDR2 SVGIG, per germline (reference sequence). The CDR3 has 14 residues. CDR3 amino acids: CAWSLGGPRRGYTF. CDR3 coding DNA: TGTGCCTGGAGTTTGGGAGGCCCAAGGAGGGGCTACACCTTC.

This sequence joins TRBV7-2 and TRBJ1-5; TRBD1 aligns across 12 bases. Germline V gene data show CDR1 as SGHTA and CDR2 as FQGNSA. The CDR3 extends over 18 amino acids. J gave up 6 bases and V 1 base, and 10 bases lay outside the gene matches. The CDR3 loop is CASSLEGGTGGAVQPQHF. The CDR3 DNA is TGTGCCAGCAGCTTAGAAGGGGGGACAGGGGGCGCGGTTCAGCCCCAGCATTTT.

This sequence joins TRBV2 and TRBJ1-3; TRBD1 matches at 9 bases. CDR3 length equals 15 residues. The trim removed 8 bases at V and 0 bases at J, leaving 5 bases unmatched. The germline V gene has CDR1 SNHLY and CDR2 FYNNEI. CDR3 bases: TGTGCCAGCGGGACAGGGCAATTCTCTGGAAACACCATATATTTT. Protein product: CASGTGQFSGNTIYF.

In the case of this clone: An end of the junction differs from the germline gene, which may be a read error. V gene TRBV6-2 or TRBV6-3 combines with J gene TRBJ1-6, with TRBD1 matching over 8 bases. Germline V lookup: CDR1 MNHEY, CDR2 SVGEGT. There are 14 residues in the CDR3. The CDR3 sequence is CASSSDRGNSPFHF. The CDR3 DNA reads as TGTGCCAGCAGTTCCGACAGGGGTAATTCACCCTTCCACTTT.

This clone occurred a few times. This chain uses TRBV19 with TRBJ1-1, with D maybe TRBD1 (6 bases). Trimming pared 6 bases from V and 4 bases from J, leaving 18 bases between. The germline V gene has CDR1 LNHDA and CDR2 SQIVND (reference sequence). The CDR3 is 15 amino acids. CDR3 in DNA: TGTGCCAGTAGCTCCCCAAACAGGGCTAGCACTGAAGCTTTCTTT. This encodes CASSSPNRASTEAFF.

V gene TRBV19 combines with J gene TRBJ2-7; D possibly corresponds to TRBD1 (7 bases). This CDR3 spans 13 amino acids. Germline values: CDR1 LNHDA, CDR2 SQIVND (reference sequence). The V gene lost 6 bases and the J gene lost 4 bases, with 13 bases spanning the gap. The CDR3 reads CASRRTGLYEQYF. The DNA for the CDR3 is TGTGCCAGTAGGAGGACAGGACTATACGAGCAGTACTTC.

V is TRBV28 and J is TRBJ2-5, with 7 nucleotides matching TRBD1. CDR1 MDHEN and CDR2 SYDVKM come from the germline V gene. The CDR3 is 13 amino acids. The V gene end was trimmed by 3 bases and the J gene end by 5 bases; junction bases not matched to a gene: 3. The chain's CDR3 is CASSFRGRETQYF. In nucleotides, the CDR3 is TGTGCCAGCAGTTTTAGGGGGCGTGAGACCCAGTACTTC.

The chain uses TRBV5-6 and TRBJ1-2; the D gene is possibly TRBD1 (5 bases). This CDR3 has 17 amino acids. V dropped 4 bases and J dropped 1 base, with 20 bases sitting between them. CDR1 and CDR2 (germline): SGHDT, YYEEEE. The DNA of the CDR3 is TGTGCCAGCAGCGGAGGGACGCAGCTCAGGTTTAACTATGGCTACACCTTC. This sequence encodes CASSGGTQLRFNYGYTF.

V is TRBV5-1 and J is TRBJ2-2; D is ambiguous. The V and J ends lost 1 base and 0 bases respectively, with 10 bases between them. This CDR3 has 16 residues. The germline gives CDR1 SGHRS, CDR2 YFSETQ. The CDR3 bases are TGCGCCAGCAGCTTGTTAAAGCAAACGAACACCGGGGAGCTGTTTTTT. This gives the protein CASSLLKQTNTGELFF.

This clone was recorded a few times. The rearrangement joins TRBV27 to TRBJ1-1, with D possibly matching TRBD1 (5 bases). Germline values: CDR1 MNHEY, CDR2 SMNVEV (reference sequence). Trimming removed 6 bases from V and 1 base from J, with 12 bases in between. The length of the CDR3 is 14 residues. The CDR3 bases are TGTGCCAGCAGGTCGTGGGGGGAGAACACTGAAGCTTTCTTT. It yields the protein CASRSWGENTEAFF.

The J gene is TRBJ1-1, the V gene TRBV5-6; TRBD1 is a possible D gene (6 bases). V lost 2 bases and J lost 5, with 7 bases in between. Per germline, CDR1 SGHDT and CDR2 YYEEEE. This CDR3 is 12 amino acids long. CDR3 bases: TGTGCCAGCAGCTTCCAGGGGACTGAAGCTTTCTTT. Residues: CASSFQGTEAFF.

This chain connects TRBV29-1 to TRBJ2-7; TRBD1 might be the D (6 bases). Germline V gene data show CDR1 as SQVTM and CDR2 as ANQGSEA. The V end was cut by 3 bases, the J end by 3 bases, with 12 bases between. This CDR3 comprises 13 residues. The CDR3 loop is CSVEMTGVYEQYF. The CDR3, as DNA: TGCAGCGTTGAGATGACAGGTGTCTACGAGCAGTACTTC.

The J gene is TRBJ2-6, the V gene TRBV7-9, with D hard to call. Trimming pared 5 bases from V and 1 base from J, leaving 15 bases between. This CDR3 spans 17 amino acids. Germline V gene lookup returns CDR1 SEHNR and CDR2 FQNEAQ (reference sequence). This CDR3 is CASSNFPRRSGANVLTF. The DNA of the CDR3 is TGTGCCAGCAGCAATTTTCCCAGGCGATCTGGGGCCAACGTCCTGACTTTC.

This chain joins TRBV18 and TRBJ2-3, with 8 bases lining up with TRBD2. Losses at the gene ends were 2 bases for V and 3 bases for J; bases not matched to a gene: 4. Germline V gene data show CDR1 as KGHSH and CDR2 as LQKENI. This CDR3 region has 15 residues. The CDR3 region has the DNA TGTGCCAGCTCACCAGGAGCGGGAGAGACAGATACGCAGTATTTT. Its translation is CASSPGAGETDTQYF.

The sample holds many counts of this clone. The chain employs TRBV4-1 and TRBJ2-5; possibly TRBD2 for D (5 bases). V was trimmed by 4 bases and J by 5 bases, leaving 17 bases between them. Per germline, CDR1 MGHRA and CDR2 YSYEKL. This CDR3 is 15 amino acids long. DNA of the CDR3: TGCGCCAGCAGCCGGTCGGACTCAGTAATGGAGACCCAGTACTTC. Its protein is CASSRSDSVMETQYF.

The V call is TRBV6-5, the J call TRBJ2-3; D is perhaps TRBD2 (6 bases). Germline lookup yields CDR1 MNHEY and CDR2 SVGAGI. This CDR3 region has 12 residues. V was pared by 2 bases and J by 9 bases, with 9 bases between. The chain's CDR3 is CASSYGTETQYF. The CDR3 region has the DNA TGTGCCAGCAGTTACGGGACTGAAACGCAGTATTTT.

The chain carries TRBV10-1 and TRBJ1-1; no clear D gene. Germline CDR1 reads WNHNN; CDR2 reads SYGVQD (reference sequence). CDR3 length: 12 amino acids. Trimming pared 10 bases from V and 7 bases from J, leaving 16 bases between. The CDR3 loop is CATKARVIEAFF. The CDR3 DNA sequence: TGCGCCACCAAGGCTCGGGTCATTGAAGCTTTCTTT.

Written as DNA, the CDR3 is TGCGCCAGCAGCAGGACAGGCTCAGAAGCTGAAGCTTTCTTT. Its protein is CASSRTGSEAEAFF. The chain uses TRBV5-1 and TRBJ1-1; 7 bases fit TRBD1. The CDR3 is made up of 14 amino acids. The J segment lost 6 bases and the V segment lost 4 bases, leaving 9 bases of the junction unmatched. CDR1 and CDR2 (germline): SGHRS, YFSETQ. The full variable domain, its missing parts supplied by reference TRBV5-1 and TRBJ1-1, is KAGVTQTPRYLIKTRGQQVTLSCSPISGHRSVSWYQQTPGQGLQFLFEYFSETQRNKGNFPGRFSGRQFSNSRSEMNVSTLELGDSALYLCASSRTGSEAEAFFGQGTRLTVV.

The rearrangement joins TRBV18 to TRBJ1-3; 7 nucleotides line up with TRBD1. V dropped 3 bases and J dropped 5; count of bases not matched to a gene: 7. CDR1 is KGHSH, CDR2 LQKENI, per germline. The CDR3 is 15 residues long. The CDR3 DNA sequence: TGTGCCAGCTCACCTATTGGGACAGAACGAAACACCATATATTTT. It codes for CASSPIGTERNTIYF.